This entry lists 29 T cell receptor beta chains sequenced from one sample in a study of Ad26.COV2.S vaccination and SARS-CoV-2 variants. The assay was immunoSEQ multiplex PCR, and TCRdb's table has in-frame clones only and misses some. The sample holds some 520,000 clones, around 88% seen once. Treatment described: around 19 received Ad26.COV2.S at low or high dose, single or two shots; roughly 5 received placebo; per-sample allocation not given. Samples were taken on day 63 after the first vaccine or placebo injection. Sequenced material: peripheral blood, taken in a trial of Ad26.COV2.S vaccine versus placebo. The receptors here all came from a person aged 18-60 years who received the Ad26.COV2.S COVID-19 vaccine or a placebo.

On this clone itself: The junction departs from the called germline gene at one end, perhaps through a read error. The chain joins TRBV7-9 to TRBJ2-4, with 9 bases fitting TRBD2. Germline-derived CDR1 and CDR2 are SEHNR and FQNEAQ (reference sequence). The CDR3 consists of 14 residues. Written as DNA, the CDR3 is TGTGCCAGCAGCCTAGCGGGAATAGAAAACATTCAGTACTTC. Translated, it gives CASSLAGIENIQYF.

The V gene is TRBV11-3, the J gene TRBJ2-7, with D possibly TRBD2 on 6 matching bases. V dropped 1 base and J dropped 5 bases, with 9 bases sitting between them. CDR1 and CDR2 from the germline V gene are SGHNT and YENEEA. This CDR3 has 13 residues. CDR3 nucleotide sequence: TGTGCCAGCAGCTTAGCGGGGACTGACGAGCAGTACTTC. This sequence encodes CASSLAGTDEQYF.

The chain uses TRBV30 and TRBJ2-7, with a weak D call TRBD2 (7 bases). V was trimmed by 0 bases and J by 0 bases, leaving 12 bases between them. Per the germline V gene, CDR1 is GTSNPN and CDR2 is SVGIG (reference sequence). This CDR3 contains 15 residues. In DNA form, the CDR3 reads TGTGCCTGGAGTGTAGGCGGGGGCAGCTCCTACGAGCAGTACTTC. Its translation is CAWSVGGGSSYEQYF.

The chain's CDR3 is CASSRWTSASTDTQYF. CDR3 sequence (DNA): TGTGCCAGCTCACGGTGGACTAGCGCCAGCACAGATACGCAGTATTTT. V usage is TRBV18 and J usage is TRBJ2-3; 9 bases fit TRBD2. Looked up from germline, CDR1 is KGHSH and CDR2 is LQKENI. V was pared by 4 bases and J by 0 bases, with 5 bases of the junction left unmatched. The CDR3 is made up of 16 amino acids.

This clone was detected a few times. The rearrangement uses TRBV9 and TRBJ1-3; D gene uncertain. The germline CDR1 and CDR2 sequences are SGDLS and YYNGEE. There are 15 residues in the CDR3. V was trimmed by 4 bases and J by 4 bases, leaving 15 bases between them. The chain's CDR3 is CASSLSVSLGNTIYF. The CDR3, as DNA: TGTGCCAGCAGCCTTTCCGTCAGCCTCGGAAACACCATATATTTT. Together with reference TRBV9 and TRBJ1-3, the CDR3 gives the full variable domain: DSGVTQTPKHLITATGQRVTLRCSPRSGDLSVYWYQQSLDQGLQFLIQYYNGEERAKGNILERFSAQQFPDLHSELNLSSLELGDSALYFCASSLSVSLGNTIYFGEGSWLTVV.

The CDR3 protein is CSVTGTGFYEQYF. The CDR3 nucleotides are TGCAGCGTTACCGGGACAGGGTTCTACGAGCAGTACTTC. The V gene is TRBV29-1, the J gene TRBJ2-7; 9 bases map to TRBD1. The CDR3 length is 13 residues. The V segment lost 5 bases and the J segment 3 bases; nucleotides outside the gene matches: 5. The germline CDR1 and CDR2 sequences are SQVTM and ANQGSEA.

The chain uses TRBV7-8 and TRBJ2-7, with unresolved D. In germline, CDR1 is SGHVS, CDR2 FQNEAQ. V lost 5 bases and J 5 bases, leaving 22 bases between the germline ends. This CDR3 is 16 amino acids long. The CDR3 DNA reads TGTGCCAGCAGCCCCTGGTCAGGTACGAGAATCAACGAGCAGTACTTC. It yields the protein CASSPWSGTRINEQYF.

This sequence joins TRBV15 and TRBJ2-6; 7 bases line up with TRBD1. The CDR3 spans 17 residues. In germline, CDR1 is LNHNV, CDR2 YYDKDF (reference sequence). J was trimmed by 0 bases and V by 0 bases; bases with no gene match: 2. Here the CDR3 reads CATSREYRGSGANVLTF. The CDR3 bases are TGTGCCACCAGCAGAGAATACAGGGGCTCTGGGGCCAACGTCCTGACTTTC.

The sample holds a few counts of this clone. This chain uses TRBV9 with TRBJ1-5; D remains unclear. The CDR3 is 13 residues long. Germline loops: CDR1 SGDLS, CDR2 YYNGEE. Trimming took 2 bases from V and 4 from J, leaving 7 bases between them. CDR3 in amino acids: CASSVSLNQPQHF. The CDR3 coding sequence is TGTGCCAGCAGCGTCTCCTTAAATCAGCCCCAGCATTTT. The whole variable domain, filled in from reference TRBV9 and TRBJ1-5, reads DSGVTQTPKHLITATGQRVTLRCSPRSGDLSVYWYQQSLDQGLQFLIQYYNGEERAKGNILERFSAQQFPDLHSELNLSSLELGDSALYFCASSVSLNQPQHFGDGTRLSIL.

A few counts support this clone. The V gene is TRBV6-5, the J gene TRBJ2-2; D remains ambiguous. The CDR3 is 15 residues long. The V and J ends lost 4 bases and 4 bases respectively, with 13 bases between them. CDR1 and CDR2 from the germline V gene are MNHEY and SVGAGI. This chain's CDR3 is CASSSVGVSTGELFF. The CDR3 region has the DNA TGTGCCAGCAGTTCGGTTGGGGTGAGCACCGGGGAGCTGTTTTTT.

The genes are TRBV7-3 and TRBJ2-1; D remains unclear. CDR1 is SGHTA, CDR2 FQGTGA, per germline. The ends were cut back, 4 bases at V and 4 bases at J, with 11 bases in the middle. This CDR3 has 14 residues. The CDR3 sequence: CASSSKNGYNEQFF. As DNA, the CDR3 is TGTGCCAGCAGCTCGAAGAATGGTTACAATGAGCAGTTCTTC.

The V call is TRBV19, the J call TRBJ1-4, with a weak D call TRBD1 (6 bases). The CDR3 has 14 amino acids. The germline CDR1 and CDR2 sequences are LNHDA and SQIVND (reference sequence). V gave up 6 bases and J gave up 2 bases, with 10 bases separating them. For the CDR3, the DNA is TGTGCCAGTAGGAACAGGGCGACTAATGAAAAACTGTTTTTT. It is translated as CASRNRATNEKLFF.

The V call is TRBV6-5, the J call TRBJ1-2, with TRBD1 matching over 7 bases. Germline V gene data show CDR1 as MNHEY and CDR2 as SVGAGI. V was pared by 6 bases and J by 8 bases, with 9 bases of the junction left unmatched. CDR3 size: 13 residues. The CDR3 here is CASRRQGVGGYTF. CDR3 in DNA: TGTGCCAGCAGGAGACAGGGCGTCGGCGGCTACACCTTC.

The chain employs TRBV7-2 and TRBJ2-1; D remains unclear. Germline V gives CDR1 SGHTA, CDR2 FQGNSA. The germline V and J ends were trimmed by 5 bases and 4 bases, with 15 bases remaining between them. The CDR3 spans 15 residues. CDR3 in amino acids: CASSQEVTAYNEQFF. The CDR3 nucleotides are TGTGCCAGCAGCCAAGAGGTTACGGCGTACAATGAGCAGTTCTTC.

The chain employs TRBV27 and TRBJ2-4; D gene uncertain. This CDR3 contains 15 residues. Germline CDR1 and CDR2: MNHEY and SMNVEV (reference sequence). The V end lost 5 bases, the J end lost 0 bases, and 11 bases lay between the germline ends. The CDR3 bases are TGTGCCAGCAGTCCATACGGGCTAGCCAAAAACATTCAGTACTTC. It yields the protein CASSPYGLAKNIQYF.

The chain uses TRBV5-8 and TRBJ1-4; 7 bases map to TRBD1. The CDR3 sequence is 14 residues long. V was pared by 4 bases and J by 5 bases, with 5 bases of the junction left unmatched. Looked up from germline, CDR1 is SGHTS and CDR2 is YDEGEE. CDR3 coding DNA: TGTGCCAGCAGCCAGGGACAGCAAAATGAAAAACTGTTTTTT. It translates to CASSQGQQNEKLFF.

The V gene is TRBV7-2, the J gene TRBJ2-6; D not certain. The germline V gene has CDR1 SGHTA and CDR2 FQGNSA. The CDR3 is made up of 16 amino acids. The V end was cut by 1 base, the J end by 0 bases, with 7 bases between. In DNA form, the CDR3 reads TGTGCCAGCAGCTTAGGAGAGTTCTCTGGGGCCAACGTCCTGACTTTC. Encoded protein: CASSLGEFSGANVLTF.

There are a few counts of this clone. The chain has TRBV6-2 or TRBV6-3 and TRBJ1-6, with a weak D call TRBD1 (5 bases). The germline V gene has CDR1 MNHEY and CDR2 SVGEGT. The CDR3 totals 16 residues. V lost 3 bases and J 8 bases, leaving 17 bases between the germline ends. This CDR3 reads CASSYLEVQGHSPLHF. In DNA, the CDR3 is TGTGCCAGCAGTTATCTTGAAGTGCAGGGACATTCACCCCTCCACTTT.

The rearrangement links TRBV5-1 to TRBJ2-7; TRBD1 agrees at 7 bases. Germline trimming cut 1 base from V and 2 bases from J; bases unmatched to any gene: 9. The CDR3 spans 16 residues. From germline, CDR1 is SGHRS and CDR2 YFSETQ. CDR3 region: CASSLKGTAVTYEQYF. DNA of the CDR3: TGCGCCAGCAGCTTGAAGGGGACAGCGGTCACCTACGAGCAGTACTTC.

The count of this clone is one. V gene TRBV20-1 combines with J gene TRBJ2-7; D is perhaps TRBD2 (5 bases). The germline V gene has CDR1 DFQATT and CDR2 SNEGSKA (reference sequence). The CDR3 runs 11 residues. V was shortened by 3 bases and J by 2 bases, with 5 bases between the two germline ends. For the CDR3, the DNA is TGCAGTGCTAGCGGGGCCTACGAGCAGTACTTC. Protein sequence: CSASGAYEQYF.

The gene calls are TRBV6-6 and TRBJ1-6; D is unclear. Trimming stripped 6 bases from V and 0 bases from J, with 21 bases between. Germline V gene data show CDR1 as MNHNY and CDR2 as SVGAGI (reference sequence). The CDR3 has 19 amino acids. DNA for the CDR3: TGTGCCAGCAGCTTCATAGGGCCCCAAATGAGCTCCTATAATTCACCCCTCCACTTT. This translates into CASSFIGPQMSSYNSPLHF.

CDR3 sequence reads: CASSDRQGSTQTQYF. DNA of the CDR3: TGTGCCAGCAGCGACCGACAGGGTTCGACGCAGACCCAGTACTTC. The chain uses TRBV27 and TRBJ2-5, with TRBD1 matching over 7 bases. The CDR3 totals 15 residues. In germline, CDR1 is MNHEY, CDR2 SMNVEV (reference sequence). The trim removed 6 bases at V and 6 bases at J, leaving 13 bases unmatched.

This chain joins TRBV30 and TRBJ1-2; 10 nucleotides match TRBD1. This CDR3 comprises 15 residues. Unmatched junction bases numbered 11, after V lost 4 bases and J lost 6 bases. CDR1 is GTSNPN and CDR2 is SVGIG in the germline V gene (reference sequence). CDR3 nucleotides: TGTGCCTGGATGCTCTTCGGACAGGGGGAAGATGGCTACACCTTC. The encoded protein is CAWMLFGQGEDGYTF.

V and J are TRBV14 and TRBJ1-6; D is undetermined. In germline, CDR1 is SGHDN, CDR2 FVKESK. Trimming removed 2 bases from V and 9 bases from J, with 8 bases in between. CDR3 length equals 13 residues. The CDR3 reads CASSQLPGSPLHF. CDR3 in DNA: TGTGCCAGCAGCCAACTACCGGGTTCACCCCTCCACTTT.

V usage is TRBV28 and J usage is TRBJ1-2; 8 bases align to TRBD1. The length of the CDR3 is 13 residues. Germline values: CDR1 MDHEN, CDR2 SYDVKM. Unmatched junction bases numbered 6, after V lost 7 bases and J lost 5 bases. The CDR3 DNA reads TGTGCCAGCATTCCAGGGGGCCTTTATGGCTACACCTTC. Encoded protein: CASIPGGLYGYTF.

The genes are TRBV29-1 and TRBJ2-7; D unresolved. Germline assignment: CDR1 SQVTM and CDR2 ANQGSEA. With 2 bases removed from V and 4 bases from J, the gap between germline ends came to 6 bases. This CDR3 contains 11 residues. CDR3 loop: CSVEWRYEQYF. The CDR3 DNA is TGCAGCGTTGAATGGCGTTACGAGCAGTACTTC.

This rearrangement joins TRBV7-3 to TRBJ2-5; no reliable D call. The CDR3 is made up of 14 amino acids. The V and J ends lost 2 bases and 3 bases respectively, with 10 bases between them. Germline V CDR1 and CDR2: SGHTA, FQGTGA. The CDR3 sequence is CASSLYGFEETQYF. In nucleotides, the CDR3 is TGTGCCAGCAGCTTATATGGGTTCGAAGAGACCCAGTACTTC.

This clone has a single count. The chain carries TRBV6-5 and TRBJ1-1; no reliable D call. This CDR3 is built from 13 residues. Between the trimmed V and J ends, which lost 6 bases and 2 bases, there was a span of 10 bases. Germline V lookup: CDR1 MNHEY, CDR2 SVGAGI. Written as DNA, the CDR3 is TGTGCCAGCAGGGTACACCTTAACACTGAAGCTTTCTTT. Amino acids: CASRVHLNTEAFF.

This chain joins TRBV29-1 and TRBJ2-3; the D is unclear. The V end was cut by 4 bases, the J end by 4 bases, with 9 bases between. The CDR3 length is 12 residues. CDR1 and CDR2 from the germline V gene are SQVTM and ANQGSEA. In nucleotides, the CDR3 is TGCAGCGTTGGGAAGGCGGCAGATACGCAGTATTTT. Its protein is CSVGKAADTQYF.